One sample yielded the 30 T cell receptor beta chains listed below, sequenced in a study of siplizumab effects on memory and regulatory T cells. Method: immunoSEQ multiplex PCR; TCRdb's copy keeps in-frame clones and lacks some. This table has about 120,000 clones, about 94% appearing once. The sample comprised non-Treg CD4+ T cells sorted from blood. These TCRs come from a human donor in good health.

The chain is built from TRBV19 and TRBJ1-1, with 8 bases identical to TRBD1. This CDR3 has 14 amino acids. CDR1 LNHDA and CDR2 SQIVND come from the germline V gene (reference sequence). V shed 5 bases, J shed 1 base, and the junction held 3 bases outside the gene matches. CDR3 coding DNA: TGTGCCAGTAGTCGGACAGGGTGGAACACTGAAGCTTTCTTT. Translating gives CASSRTGWNTEAFF.

This chain connects TRBV4-2 to TRBJ2-7; TRBD1 is a possible D gene (5 bases). CDR3 length: 15 amino acids. Between the trimmed V and J ends, which lost 0 bases and 3 bases, there was a span of 12 bases. Germline lookup yields CDR1 LGHNA and CDR2 YNFKEQ. The CDR3 nucleotides read TGTGCCAGCAGCCAAGATAAGAAGGGGTTCTACGAGCAGTACTTC. Amino acid sequence: CASSQDKKGFYEQYF.

The V gene is TRBV6-1, the J gene TRBJ1-2; TRBD1 matches 7 bases. There are 15 residues in the CDR3. Germline CDR1 is MNHNS and CDR2 is SASEGT. Trimming removed 4 bases from V and 4 bases from J; junction bases left unmatched: 9. This chain's CDR3 is CASSGRQGKGYGYTF. The CDR3 DNA reads as TGTGCCAGCAGTGGTCGACAGGGAAAGGGCTATGGCTACACCTTC.

The chain is built from TRBV7-9 and TRBJ1-2, with 7 bases fitting TRBD1. The CDR3 covers 15 residues. The germline CDR1 and CDR2 sequences are SEHNR and FQNEAQ (reference sequence). The V and J ends lost 5 bases and 0 bases, in that order; junction bases with no gene match: 6. This chain's CDR3 is CASSTPTGTNYGYTF. The DNA for the CDR3 is TGTGCCAGCAGCACCCCGACAGGGACTAACTATGGCTACACCTTC.

The chain links TRBV19 to TRBJ2-1, with TRBD2 as a possible D gene (5 bases). The CDR3 loop spans 12 amino acids. Germline-derived CDR1 and CDR2 are LNHDA and SQIVND (reference sequence). Trimming left V 6 bases short and J 13 bases short, with 16 bases between. The DNA of the CDR3 is TGTGCCAGTAGCGCTGGAGGAGGAATACAGTTCTTC. This sequence encodes CASSAGGGIQFF.

V gene TRBV7-3 combines with J gene TRBJ1-2; D uncertain. CDR1 and CDR2 from the germline V gene are SGHTA and FQGTGA. Trimming took off 5 bases at V and 5 bases at J, with 18 bases between the two ends. The CDR3 runs to 15 residues. CDR3 nucleotides: TGTGCCAGCAGCCCTCAAGCGGGCAGCCCATATGGCTACACCTTC. Its translation is CASSPQAGSPYGYTF.

The chain uses TRBV27 and TRBJ2-3, with 10 positions matching TRBD2. This CDR3 spans 15 amino acids. After removal of 6 bases from V and 3 bases from J, the junction contained 6 bases not matched to a gene. Germline assignment: CDR1 MNHEY and CDR2 SMNVEV (reference sequence). Here the CDR3 DNA reads TGTGCCAGCAGCTCTAGCGGGGGCCCAACAGATACGCAGTATTTT. Translated, it gives CASSSSGGPTDTQYF.

DNA for the CDR3: TGTGCCAGCAGTAGGATAATCCGGGTAGACGAGCAGTACTTC. Residues: CASSRIIRVDEQYF. The chain recombines TRBV28 with TRBJ2-7; D uncertain. The germline gives CDR1 MDHEN, CDR2 SYDVKM. CDR3 length: 14 amino acids. V lost 5 bases and J lost 5, with 16 bases in between. Variable domain in full (rest from reference TRBV28 and TRBJ2-7): DVKVTQSSRYLVKRTGEKVFLECVQDMDHENMFWYRQDPGLGLRLIYFSYDVKMKEKGDIPEGYSVSREKKERFSLILESASTNQTSMYLCASSRIIRVDEQYFGPGTRLTVT.

The genes are TRBV5-4 and TRBJ1-1, with D perhaps TRBD1 (6 bases). V was cut by 1 base and J by 1 base, with 11 bases left in between. Germline V gene data show CDR1 as SGHNT and CDR2 as YYREEE (reference sequence). This CDR3 is built from 15 residues. The CDR3 region has the DNA TGTGCCAGCAGCTTGATAGACAGGTGGAACACTGAAGCTTTCTTT. It yields the protein CASSLIDRWNTEAFF.

This chain connects TRBV28 to TRBJ2-7; TRBD1 matches 10 bases. CDR3 length equals 15 residues. Per germline, CDR1 MDHEN and CDR2 SYDVKM. V shed 5 bases and J 1 base; nucleotides not matched to a gene: 5. CDR3 sequence (DNA): TGTGCCAGCAGTGCCCCGGGACAGGGGTCCTACGAGCAGTACTTC. Protein product: CASSAPGQGSYEQYF.

CDR3: CASSLLGRGQDEQFF. DNA of the CDR3: TGTGCCAGCAGTTTATTAGGCAGGGGGCAGGATGAGCAGTTCTTC. V usage is TRBV28 and J usage is TRBJ2-1; 8 nucleotides agree with TRBD1. Losses at the gene ends were 1 base for V and 8 bases for J; bases not matched to a gene: 7. The CDR3 runs 15 residues. Germline CDR1 and CDR2: MDHEN and SYDVKM.

V is TRBV19 and J is TRBJ1-5, with D perhaps matching TRBD1 (6 bases). The CDR3 is 16 amino acids. Deletions cut 7 bases from V and 3 bases from J, with 19 bases between. In germline, CDR1 is LNHDA, CDR2 SQIVND (reference sequence). CDR3 in DNA: TGTGCCAGTAAAGAACAGGGACGGGGCCCCAATCAGCCCCAGCATTTT. Protein sequence: CASKEQGRGPNQPQHF.

V usage is TRBV27 and J usage is TRBJ1-4; perhaps TRBD1 as D (6 bases). Trimming took 3 bases from V and 8 from J, leaving 13 bases between them. The CDR3 is 14 residues long. Germline loops: CDR1 MNHEY, CDR2 SMNVEV (reference sequence). DNA for the CDR3: TGTGCCAGCAGTTTCGAGGGACAAGGAGAAAAACTGTTTTTT. Its protein is CASSFEGQGEKLFF.

The chain is built from TRBV4-2 and TRBJ1-2; perhaps TRBD1 as D (6 bases). V lost 0 bases and J 4 bases, leaving 9 bases between the germline ends. Per the germline V gene, CDR1 is LGHNA and CDR2 is YNFKEQ. CDR3 length: 14 amino acids. CDR3 region: CASSQDRQVYGYTF. CDR3 coding DNA: TGTGCCAGCAGCCAAGATCGACAGGTCTATGGCTACACCTTC.

V and J are TRBV5-1 and TRBJ2-5; 8 bases match TRBD2. Germline V gene lookup returns CDR1 SGHRS and CDR2 YFSETQ. The CDR3 extends over 15 amino acids. V lost 0 bases and J lost 5; bases outside the gene matches: 6. As DNA, the CDR3 is TGCGCCAGCAGCTTGGACGGGGGGGCCAGGGAGACCCAGTACTTC. It is translated as CASSLDGGARETQYF.

The chain recombines TRBV5-1 with TRBJ1-1; perhaps TRBD1 as D (5 bases). Germline CDR1 SGHRS, CDR2 YFSETQ. V lost 4 bases, J lost 1 base, and 14 bases lay in between. This CDR3 has 15 amino acids. The CDR3 nucleotides are TGCGCCAGCAGCCGGTTCGGGACGGGGAACACTGAAGCTTTCTTT. Its protein product is CASSRFGTGNTEAFF.

The chain combines TRBV5-1 with TRBJ1-2; D might be TRBD1 (5 bases). The V end was cut by 0 bases, the J end by 4 bases, with 13 bases between. From germline, CDR1 is SGHRS and CDR2 YFSETQ. CDR3 length equals 15 residues. The CDR3 protein is CASSLGDGLSYGYTF. Here the CDR3 DNA reads TGCGCCAGCAGCTTGGGGGACGGACTTTCCTATGGCTACACCTTC.

This chain uses TRBV11-3 with TRBJ2-5, with 7 nucleotides matching TRBD1. Germline-derived CDR1 and CDR2 are SGHNT and YENEEA. The V and J ends lost 4 bases and 2 bases, in that order; junction bases with no gene match: 10. The CDR3 has 16 amino acids. CDR3 amino acids: CASSYRQGIEQETQYF. CDR3 DNA sequence: TGTGCCAGCAGCTACCGACAGGGAATCGAGCAAGAGACCCAGTACTTC. Full variable domain (rest looked up from reference TRBV11-3 and TRBJ2-5): EAGVVQSPRYKIIEKKQPVAFWCNPISGHNTLYWYLQNLGQGPELLIRYENEEAVDDSQLPKDRFSAERLKGVDSTLKIQPAELGDSAVYLCASSYRQGIEQETQYFGPGTRLLVL.

This clone was found once. The genes are TRBV5-1 and TRBJ2-3; D might be TRBD2 (6 bases). The CDR3 loop spans 14 amino acids. Germline V CDR1 and CDR2: SGHRS, YFSETQ. V lost 7 bases and J 6 bases, leaving 18 bases between the germline ends. The CDR3 nucleotides are TGCGCCAGCCGAGGGACTGGCCTCCCGGATACGCAGTATTTT. Amino acid sequence: CASRGTGLPDTQYF.

The rearrangement links TRBV4-1 to TRBJ1-3; D is possibly TRBD1 (5 bases). Per germline, CDR1 MGHRA and CDR2 YSYEKL. CDR3 size: 17 residues. Trimming pared 4 bases from V and 4 bases from J, leaving 20 bases between. The CDR3 DNA is TGCGCCAGCAGCCTAGACCCCTATGGGGCGGGAGGAAACACCATATATTTT. This codes for CASSLDPYGAGGNTIYF.

Written as DNA, the CDR3 is TGTGCCAGCAGCGGTTCTAGCGGGGGGAGCTCCTACAATGAGCAGTTCTTC. Amino acids: CASSGSSGGSSYNEQFF. The gene calls are TRBV9 and TRBJ2-1; 11 bases are a match to TRBD2. Germline V gene lookup returns CDR1 SGDLS and CDR2 YYNGEE. J was trimmed by 0 bases and V by 3 bases; bases with no gene match: 5. The CDR3 is 17 amino acids.

This rearrangement joins TRBV6-5 to TRBJ1-5; possible D gene TRBD1, 5 bases. Trimming pared 6 bases from V and 3 bases from J, leaving 9 bases between. This CDR3 region has 13 residues. Per the germline V gene, CDR1 is MNHEY and CDR2 is SVGAGI. In DNA form, the CDR3 reads TGTGCCAGCAGCAGGGTTGCCAATCAGCCCCAGCATTTT. Protein: CASSRVANQPQHF.

The table lists this clone with a few counts. The J gene is TRBJ1-1, the V gene TRBV19; no definite D call. V was shortened by 3 bases and J by 3 bases, with 11 bases between the two germline ends. CDR1 and CDR2 from the germline V gene are LNHDA and SQIVND (reference sequence). The CDR3 runs 14 residues. The CDR3 region has the DNA TGTGCCAGTAGTATGCCGGGCCGGGACACTGAAGCTTTCTTT. It codes for CASSMPGRDTEAFF.

This clone was observed once. The chain recombines TRBV6-5 with TRBJ1-3; no reliable D call. From germline, CDR1 is MNHEY and CDR2 SVGAGI. This CDR3 spans 15 amino acids. Trimming pared 0 bases from V and 7 bases from J, leaving 13 bases between. The chain's CDR3 is CASSYSSRQGNTIYF. Written as DNA, the CDR3 is TGTGCCAGCAGTTACTCCAGCCGGCAAGGGAACACCATATATTTT.

The chain has TRBV5-1 and TRBJ2-5, with 14 bases lining up with TRBD2. J was trimmed by 1 base and V by 4 bases; bases with no gene match: 3. CDR1 and CDR2 from the germline V gene are SGHRS and YFSETQ. This CDR3 contains 16 residues. CDR3 region: CASSPGTSGGQETQYF. For the CDR3, the DNA is TGCGCCAGCAGCCCCGGGACTAGCGGGGGCCAAGAGACCCAGTACTTC.

The V call is TRBV19, the J call TRBJ1-6; 10 nucleotides line up with TRBD1. In germline, CDR1 is LNHDA, CDR2 SQIVND (reference sequence). The CDR3 totals 13 residues. V lost 9 bases, J lost 9 bases, and 5 bases stayed unmatched. The CDR3 sequence: CASRQGAFSPLHF. CDR3 DNA sequence: TGTGCCAGCAGACAGGGGGCCTTTTCACCCCTCCACTTT.

V gene TRBV7-2 combines with J gene TRBJ1-1; tentatively, D is TRBD1 (6 bases). The germline V gene has CDR1 SGHTA and CDR2 FQGNSA. With 7 bases removed from V and 2 bases from J, the gap between germline ends came to 17 bases. The CDR3 runs 15 residues. The CDR3 sequence is CASIDSGAYNTEAFF. CDR3 DNA: TGTGCCAGCATCGATTCAGGGGCGTACAACACTGAAGCTTTCTTT.

CDR3 sequence: CASSVAPGRGNGYTF. CDR3 nucleotides: TGTGCCAGCAGCGTAGCTCCAGGGAGGGGTAATGGCTACACCTTC. The chain has TRBV9 and TRBJ1-2; weak D call: TRBD1 (5 bases). V was trimmed by 0 bases and J by 6 bases, leaving 15 bases between them. Germline lookup yields CDR1 SGDLS and CDR2 YYNGEE. The CDR3 is made up of 15 amino acids.

The chain recombines TRBV7-9 with TRBJ2-3, with TRBD1 matching 7 bases. This CDR3 contains 15 residues. In germline, CDR1 is SEHNR, CDR2 FQNEAQ (reference sequence). V gave up 4 bases and J gave up 0 bases; unmatched junction bases: 4. CDR3 nucleotides: TGTGCCAGCAGCTCCCGACAGGGAAGCACAGATACGCAGTATTTT. This codes for CASSSRQGSTDTQYF.

This chain links TRBV12-5 with TRBJ2-1, with 9 bases fitting TRBD2. The CDR3 spans 16 residues. Germline trimming cut 1 base from V and 7 bases from J; bases unmatched to any gene: 8. Germline loops: CDR1 LGHNT, CDR2 FRNRAP. CDR3 in amino acids: CASGLGGGGARNEQFF. Written as DNA, the CDR3 is TGTGCTAGTGGTTTGGGAGGCGGGGGGGCGAGGAATGAGCAGTTCTTC.